This entry lists 27 T cell receptor beta chains sequenced from one sample in a study of tumor and adjacent non-tumor tissue in lung cancer. The library came from three nested PCR rounds adapted from ARM-PCR protocols. A single record per CDR3 protein comes from TCRdb applying MiXCR to the multiplex PCR reads. The sample includes approximately 90,000 distinct CDR3 sequences, 61% of them seen just once. This sample's RNA came from whole unsorted tissue. The specimen was lung tumor tissue. These receptors were obtained from a man between 65 and 85 years old with non-small cell lung cancer.

About this clonotype itself: It may be a read error: a sequence one base away is much more abundant. The CDR3 DNA is TGCAGTGCTCACCCGGGACAGGGAGGCACCGGGGTGCTGTTTTTT. Translating gives CSAHPGQGGTGVLFF. The rearrangement joins TRBV20-1 to TRBJ2-2; TRBD1 matches 9 bases. The germline V gene encodes CDR1 DFQATT and CDR2 SNEGSKA (reference sequence). The CDR3 contains 15 residues.

V usage is TRBV6-2 or TRBV6-3 and J usage is TRBJ1-5; 7 bases map to TRBD1. Germline V gene sequence: CDR1 MNHEY, CDR2 SVGEGT. This CDR3 is 15 amino acids long. The CDR3 nucleotides are TGTGCATGCAGGACTGAACAGGGGAGCAATCAGCCCCAGCATTTT. Translation: CACRTEQGSNQPQHF.

Worth noting for this clonotype: The junction does not match germline at one end; this may be a read error. This rearrangement joins TRBV6-5 to TRBJ1-6; D unclear. This CDR3 spans 12 amino acids. Germline CDR1 reads MNHEY; CDR2 reads SVGAGI. The CDR3 nucleotides are TGTGTCAGCCGGCTATGTGATTCACCCCTCCACTTT. As protein: CVSRLCDSPLHF.

V and J are TRBV7-9 and TRBJ2-5; D perhaps matches TRBD1 (6 bases). V was pared by 4 bases and J by 2 bases, with 17 bases between. The CDR3 contains 16 residues. The germline V gene encodes CDR1 SEHNR and CDR2 FQNEAQ (reference sequence). CDR3 amino acids: CASSYLPGARQETQYF. The CDR3 region has the DNA TGTGCCAGCAGCTACTTGCCAGGGGCAAGACAAGAGACCCAGTACTTC.

The chain has TRBV4-1 and TRBJ1-5; D unresolved. Germline CDR1 reads MGHRA; CDR2 reads YSYEKL. The germline V and J ends were trimmed by 2 bases and 1 base, with 12 bases remaining between them. CDR3 size: 16 residues. The CDR3 reads CASSQPSSGSNQPQHF. CDR3 bases: TGCGCCAGCAGCCAACCATCGTCTGGCAGCAATCAGCCCCAGCATTTT.

CDR3 sequence reads: CASSGTGPDIQYF. DNA for the CDR3: TGTGCCAGCAGCGGGACAGGGCCAGATATACAGTATTTT. V usage is TRBV11-1 and J usage is TRBJ2-3, with 9 bases identical to TRBD1. Germline V gene sequence: CDR1 SGHAT, CDR2 FQDESV (reference sequence). This CDR3 has 13 amino acids. V was clipped by 5 bases and J by 12 bases; unmatched bases: 9.

Details on this clonotype: This could be a read error, since a much larger clone is one nucleotide away. The chain employs TRBV5-6 and TRBJ2-7; D not certain. The CDR3 totals 13 residues. Germline V gene lookup returns CDR1 SGHDT and CDR2 YYEEEE. In DNA form, the CDR3 reads TGTGCCAGCAGCTTGGGCCCCGCCTACGAGCAGTGCTTC. Protein sequence: CASSLGPAYEQCF.

Concerning this clonotype itself: This CDR3 fails to terminate in the conserved phenylalanine or tryptophan, so it likely reflects a read error. This chain joins TRBV4-1 and TRBJ1-1, with 10 bases matching TRBD1. Germline V gene sequence: CDR1 MGHRA, CDR2 YSYEKL. After removal of 4 bases from V and 5 bases from J, the junction contained 7 bases not matched to a gene. The CDR3 contains 15 residues. CDR3 sequence reads: CASSLRDRGRTEAFI. CDR3 coding DNA: TGCGCCAGCAGCCTACGGGACAGGGGTCGAACTGAAGCTTTCATT.

The chain links TRBV29-1 to TRBJ2-7; D is unclear. V lost 3 bases and J lost 6, with 18 bases in between. The CDR3 is made up of 14 amino acids. Germline V CDR1 and CDR2: SQVTM, ANQGSEA. The CDR3 sequence: CSVDYGSHLGEQYF. The CDR3 DNA follows: TGCAGCGTTGATTACGGCTCTCACCTAGGCGAGCAGTACTTC.

About this clonotype itself: Germline is not matched at one junction end, which may reflect a read error. The chain carries TRBV6-5 and TRBJ2-2, with 8 bases identical to TRBD1. CDR1 is MNHEY, CDR2 SVGAGI, per germline. The CDR3 sequence is 14 residues long. For the CDR3, the DNA is TGTGCCAGCAGTGGGCAGGGGGCCGCCATGGAGATGTTTTTT. Amino acids: CASSGQGAAMEMFF.

On this clonotype: One end of the junction is discordant with germline, which a read error may explain. This sequence joins TRBV7-9 and TRBJ2-7; D may correspond to TRBD1 or TRBD2 (5 bases each). Germline V CDR1 and CDR2: SEHNR, FQNEAQ (reference sequence). CDR3 length equals 13 residues. In nucleotides, the CDR3 is TGTACCAGCAGCTTAGCGCAGGGCCACGAGCAGTACTTC. Its protein is CTSSLAQGHEQYF.

In this sample, this clonotype turned up a few times. This is likely a read error, given that the CDR3 carries no conserved phenylalanine or tryptophan at its end. The gene calls are TRBV11-2 and TRBJ2-7; the match to TRBD2 covers 12 bases. The germline CDR1 and CDR2 sequences are SGHAT and FQNNGV. The CDR3 loop spans 14 amino acids. V shed 6 bases and J 7 bases; nucleotides not matched to a gene: 7. The CDR3 loop is CASRPSGGAYEQYI. The CDR3 DNA is TGTGCCAGCAGACCTAGCGGGGGGGCGTATGAGCAGTACATC.

With respect to this clonotype: This may be a read error: a much more frequent sequence differs by one nucleotide. This chain joins TRBV5-1 and TRBJ1-2; maybe TRBD1 (6 bases). Germline V gene data show CDR1 as SGHRS and CDR2 as YFSETQ. This CDR3 has 14 amino acids. Written as DNA, the CDR3 is TGCACCAGCAGCACCGGATCGCAGGGGAATGGCTACACCTTC. Translating it yields CTSSTGSQGNGYTF.

In the case of this clonotype: This CDR3 is missing its conserved last phenylalanine or tryptophan, likely due to a read error. The V call is TRBV11-2, the J call TRBJ2-7; the D gene is possibly TRBD1 (5 bases). The CDR3 loop spans 13 amino acids. Germline values: CDR1 SGHAT, CDR2 FQNNGV. CDR3 nucleotide sequence: TGTACCAGCACCTTAGATCCAGGGTACGAGCAGTACCTC. Translation gives CTSTLDPGYEQYL.

This clonotype was seen ten or more times. This sequence joins TRBV5-4 and TRBJ2-1; 7 bases map to TRBD1. Germline V gives CDR1 SGHNT, CDR2 YYREEE (reference sequence). The CDR3 length is 17 residues. V lost 4 bases to trimming and J lost 0 bases; unmatched junction nucleotides: 10. This CDR3 is CASSQGGQTNSYNEQFF. CDR3 coding DNA: TGTGCCAGCAGCCAAGGGGGACAGACTAACTCCTACAATGAGCAGTTCTTC.

In regard to this clonotype: An end of the junction differs from the germline gene, which may be a read error. This sequence joins TRBV11-2 and TRBJ2-5; tentatively, D is TRBD2 (5 bases). Germline CDR1 SGHAT, CDR2 FQNNGV. The length of the CDR3 is 14 residues. Written as DNA, the CDR3 is TGTGTCAGCAGCAAAGCGGTGGTAGAGAGGACCCAGTACTTC. Amino acid sequence: CVSSKAVVERTQYF. Complete variable domain (other parts from reference TRBV11-2 and TRBJ2-5): EAGVAQSPRYKIIEKRQSVAFWCNPISGHATLYWYQQILGQGPKLLIQFQNNGVVDDSQLPKDRFSAERLKGVDSTLKIQPAKLEDSAVYLCVSSKAVVERTQYFGPGTRLLVL.

About this clonotype: Since no conserved phenylalanine or tryptophan closes the CDR3, a read error is the likely cause. The V gene is TRBV4-2, the J gene TRBJ2-1, with D perhaps matching TRBD1 (6 bases). The CDR3 loop spans 14 amino acids. Per germline, CDR1 LGHNA and CDR2 YNFKEQ. CDR3 in DNA: TGTGCCAGCACCCAAAGGGACAAGTACAATGAGCAGTTCATC. Amino acid sequence: CASTQRDKYNEQFI.

With regard to this clonotype: A read error may account for a junction end that differs from germline. The V gene is TRBV6-5, the J gene TRBJ2-7, with D possibly TRBD2 on 5 matching bases. CDR1 is MNHEY, CDR2 SVGAGI, per germline. The CDR3 sequence is 16 residues long. The CDR3 sequence: CVSSYGILTTSYEQYF. The DNA for the CDR3 is TGTGTCAGCAGTTACGGGATCCTCACTACCTCCTACGAGCAGTACTTC.

Note on this clonotype: One end of the junction fails to match germline, which may point to a read error. This sequence joins TRBV28 and TRBJ1-2, with 7 nucleotides matching TRBD1. Germline CDR1 is MDHEN and CDR2 is SYDVKM. The CDR3 is 13 residues long. CDR3 nucleotide sequence: TGTGCCAGCAGAAAACAGGGGCCCTATGCCTACATCTTC. Translated: CASRKQGPYAYIF.

The chain recombines TRBV6-4 with TRBJ2-3; a weak D match, TRBD2 (5 bases). The CDR3 length is 14 residues. The germline V gene encodes CDR1 MRHNA and CDR2 SNTAGT. Trimming removed 4 bases from V and 1 base from J, with 9 bases in between. The CDR3 DNA follows: TGTGCCAGCAGTGCTCGGACTGGCACAGATACGCAGTATTTT. It codes for CASSARTGTDTQYF.

The chain couples TRBV7-9 to TRBJ2-3; D is perhaps TRBD2 (6 bases). Per the germline V gene, CDR1 is SEHNR and CDR2 is FQNEAQ (reference sequence). The CDR3 has 15 amino acids. V was cut by 7 bases and J by 3 bases, with 17 bases left in between. CDR3 nucleotides: TGTGCCAGCATCCCATCCAGCGGGTTGACAGATACGCAGTATTTT. It is translated as CASIPSSGLTDTQYF.

Turning to this clonotype: One junction end does not reproduce the germline sequence, and a read error may be involved. The chain uses TRBV6-5 and TRBJ1-3; D is unresolved. The V gene's germline CDR1 is MNHEY and CDR2 SVGAGI. This CDR3 is 16 amino acids long. CDR3 in amino acids: CASSYSLPRSGSTIYF. In DNA, the CDR3 is TGTGCCAGCAGTTACTCCTTACCTCGATCCGGAAGCACCATATATTTT.

The chain carries TRBV28 and TRBJ2-1; 9 bases agree with TRBD2. This CDR3 comprises 15 residues. CDR1 and CDR2 from the germline V gene are MDHEN and SYDVKM. V was pared by 10 bases and J by 7 bases, with 14 bases of the junction left unmatched. DNA for the CDR3: TGTGCCATCAGGTTCCCGGGACTAGCCCGTAATGAGCAGTTCTTC. Translation: CAIRFPGLARNEQFF.

This clonotype was counted a single time. This chain's CDR3 is CASSFSRLWNTEAFF. The CDR3 DNA is TGCGCCAGCAGCTTTTCCAGATTGTGGAACACTGAAGCTTTCTTT. This chain connects TRBV4-1 to TRBJ1-1, with no clear D. Trimming shortened V by 5 bases and J by 1 base, and 14 bases separated the two germline ends. CDR3 size: 15 residues. Germline CDR1 and CDR2: MGHRA and YSYEKL.

Concerning this clonotype: This may be a read error: a much more frequent sequence differs by one nucleotide. The rearrangement uses TRBV7-8 and TRBJ1-1; weak D call: TRBD1 (6 bases). CDR1 and CDR2 from the germline V gene are SGHVS and FQNEAQ. The CDR3 is 14 residues long. CDR3: CDSSLVGATSEAFF. The CDR3 DNA follows: TGTGACAGCAGCTTAGTGGGGGCTACCTCTGAAGCTTTCTTT.

V usage is TRBV19 and J usage is TRBJ2-7; TRBD1 matches 8 bases. With V trimmed by 5 bases and J by 1 base, 7 bases remained unmatched. The CDR3 has 15 residues. The V gene's germline CDR1 is LNHDA and CDR2 SQIVND (reference sequence). The CDR3 sequence: CASSFNRGRSYEQYF. DNA of the CDR3: TGTGCCAGTAGTTTCAACAGGGGGAGGTCCTACGAGCAGTACTTC.

For the CDR3, the DNA is TGTGCCAGCAGCCGAGGGGGCGCGGGTGAAAAACTGTTTTTT. Translation: CASSRGGAGEKLFF. The chain is built from TRBV28 and TRBJ1-4; 7 bases line up with TRBD1. The V gene's germline CDR1 is MDHEN and CDR2 SYDVKM. Trimming at V came to 6 bases and at J to 7 bases, leaving 8 bases not matched to a gene. The CDR3 spans 14 residues.